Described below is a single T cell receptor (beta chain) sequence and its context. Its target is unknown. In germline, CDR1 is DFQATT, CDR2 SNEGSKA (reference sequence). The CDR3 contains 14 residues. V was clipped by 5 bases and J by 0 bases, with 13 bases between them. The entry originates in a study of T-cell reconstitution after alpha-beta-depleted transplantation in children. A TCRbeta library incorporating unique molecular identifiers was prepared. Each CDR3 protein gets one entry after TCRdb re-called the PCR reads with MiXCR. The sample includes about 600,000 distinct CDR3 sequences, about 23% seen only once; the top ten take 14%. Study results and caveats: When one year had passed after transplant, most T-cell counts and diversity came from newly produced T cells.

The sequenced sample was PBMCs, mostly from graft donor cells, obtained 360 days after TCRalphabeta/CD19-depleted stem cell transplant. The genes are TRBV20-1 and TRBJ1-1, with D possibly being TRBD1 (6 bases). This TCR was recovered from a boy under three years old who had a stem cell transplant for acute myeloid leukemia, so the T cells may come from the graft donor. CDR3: CSAYTGLLNTEAFF. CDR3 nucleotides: TGCAGTGCTTATACAGGGCTCTTGAACACTGAAGCTTTCTTT.